This record concerns one T cell receptor (beta chain) sequence. Because the CDR3's place on the DNA is in doubt, the DNA is left out and the CDR3 is given as listed by TCRdb. The source of the sample is a study of human T cells and chemical hapten exposure. Overall study context: All through the approximately 22-week study, the scalp of each patient received diphenylcyclopropenone doses weekly. Patch tests applied 0.01% DPC to the upper back, read at 6 days.

From its first to its last residue, the CDR3 has 15 amino acids. Germline V gene data show CDR1 as SGHDT and CDR2 as YYEEEE. Authors' analysis steps: Around 97,000 TCRs per sample was the median, with a range of about 20,000 to 690,600. In TCRdb, the RACE reads were re-called with MiXCR into one record per CDR3 protein. The V and J calls and clone size are TCRdb's, not the authors'. The table includes roughly 100,000 distinct CDR3 sequences, less than 35% detected once. Time point meaning: patch test 3, about 24 weeks after DPC sensitization. Treatment denoted: therapeutic diphenylcyclopropenone sensitization with weekly scalp DPC. Investigators collected blood before applying each patch test.

This sequence joins TRBV5-6 and TRBJ2-3; the DNA was not compared with TRBD2, the D call given in the table. Sequencing was performed on whole blood, taken in connection with sensitization to the hapten diphenylcyclopropenone (DPC). This clonotype was sampled from a man in his forties or fifties with alopecia areata. Some clones in this sample may be carry-over from other donors' samples. CDR3 loop: CASSLFGPGTDTQYF.